Listed here are 6 T cell receptor beta chains from one sample, sequenced in a study of blood T cell repertoires in COVID-19. Assay: immunoSEQ multiplex PCR; the TCRdb copy retains only in-frame clones and omits some. The table lists about half a million clones, approximately 85% of them singletons, with approximately 3% in the top ten. Sequencing was carried out using peripheral blood. Receptor source: a human donor in a cohort sampled during active COVID-19.

The chain is built from TRBV6-5 and TRBJ2-5; tentative D call: TRBD2 (6 bases). Germline values: CDR1 MNHEY, CDR2 SVGAGI. The V gene lost 8 bases and the J gene lost 5 bases, with 12 bases spanning the gap. This CDR3 has 12 residues. As DNA, the CDR3 is TGTGCCAGCTGGACTAATACCGAGACCCAGTACTTC. Its translation: CASWTNTETQYF.

This sequence joins TRBV3-1 (or the pseudogene TRBV3-2) and TRBJ1-1; no definite D call. Germline lookup yields CDR1 LGHDT and CDR2 YNNKEL (reference sequence). V was trimmed by 5 bases and J by 3 bases, leaving 19 bases between them. The CDR3 length is 16 residues. CDR3 bases: TGTGCCAGCAGCTCCCCCGGAAGGCGAGGATACACTGAAGCTTTCTTT. As protein: CASSSPGRRGYTEAFF.

The chain combines TRBV5-5 with TRBJ2-2, with 14 bases fitting TRBD2. Germline V gene sequence: CDR1 SGHKS, CDR2 YYEKEE (reference sequence). Unmatched junction bases numbered 6, after V lost 2 bases and J lost 6 bases. The CDR3 extends over 17 amino acids. The CDR3 sequence: CASSFRLAGGVSGELFF. The DNA of the CDR3 is TGTGCCAGCAGCTTTAGACTAGCGGGAGGGGTGTCCGGGGAGCTGTTTTTT.

This chain connects TRBV28 to TRBJ1-2; 9 nucleotides agree with TRBD1. After removal of 5 bases from V and 2 bases from J, the junction contained 9 bases not matched to a gene. The CDR3 runs 16 residues. The V gene's germline CDR1 is MDHEN and CDR2 SYDVKM. In DNA, the CDR3 is TGTGCCAGCAGTGGGTACAGGGGGCGTCCGAACTATGGCTACACCTTC. Amino acids: CASSGYRGRPNYGYTF.

V is TRBV7-3 and J is TRBJ2-4; D perhaps matches TRBD2 (6 bases). V was pared by 5 bases and J by 5 bases, with 16 bases between. The CDR3 runs to 15 residues. Germline CDR1 and CDR2: SGHTA and FQGTGA. CDR3 sequence: CASSLTGGSQNIQYF. CDR3 nucleotides: TGTGCCAGCAGCCTTACTGGAGGGTCTCAAAACATTCAGTACTTC.

This clone was seen more than once but under ten times. The chain recombines TRBV6-5 with TRBJ2-1, with 10 nucleotides matching TRBD2. V dropped 10 bases and J dropped 7; count of bases not matched to a gene: 7. Germline CDR1 is MNHEY and CDR2 is SVGAGI. CDR3 length equals 13 residues. CDR3: CATASGSINEQFF. As DNA, the CDR3 is TGTGCCACCGCTAGCGGGAGTATTAATGAGCAGTTCTTC.